This paragraph reports one T cell receptor (beta chain). The antigen is not known. The protocol was immunoSEQ multiplex PCR, while the TCRdb copy is restricted to in-frame clones and leaves out a portion. This sample has some 140,000 clones, with approximately 90% found just once. The sample comes from a study of cytotoxic CD8 clonotypes in ibrutinib-treated CLL. At the level of the study: Investigators collected response samples after a median roughly 13 months of treatment, range 6 to 36. Study-level points and caveats: Clonotypes that were public were uncommon, and they contracted or stayed stable on treatment. Clonality went up at ibrutinib response and then declined back toward baseline at progression.

V was shortened by 5 bases and J by 0 bases, with 14 bases between the two germline ends. Per germline, CDR1 MDHEN and CDR2 SYDVKM. The CDR3 sequence is 15 residues long. This chain joins TRBV28 and TRBJ2-7; D is perhaps TRBD2 (6 bases). The TCR comes from a human donor with chronic lymphocytic leukemia. The sample in question was PBMCs, obtained after 12 months of ibrutinib treatment. The CDR3 coding sequence is TGTGCCAGCAGTCCCGACTCCGGGAGCTCCTACGAGCAGTACTTC. As protein: CASSPDSGSSYEQYF.